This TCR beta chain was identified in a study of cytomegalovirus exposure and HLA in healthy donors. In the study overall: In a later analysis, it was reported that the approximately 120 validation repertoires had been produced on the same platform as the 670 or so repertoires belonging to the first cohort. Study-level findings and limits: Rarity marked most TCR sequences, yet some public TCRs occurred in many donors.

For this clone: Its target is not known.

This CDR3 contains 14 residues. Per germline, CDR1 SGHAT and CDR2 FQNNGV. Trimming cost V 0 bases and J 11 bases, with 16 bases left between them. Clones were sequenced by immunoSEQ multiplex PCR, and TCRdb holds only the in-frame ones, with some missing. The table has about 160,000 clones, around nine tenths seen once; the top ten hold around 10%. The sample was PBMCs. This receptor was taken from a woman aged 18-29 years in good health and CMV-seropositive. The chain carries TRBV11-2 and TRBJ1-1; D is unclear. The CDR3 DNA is TGTGCCAGCAGCTTAGAAGTTGGCAGATCAGGCGCTTTCTTT. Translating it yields CASSLEVGRSGAFF. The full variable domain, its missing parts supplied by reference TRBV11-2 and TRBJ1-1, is EAGVAQSPRYKIIEKRQSVAFWCNPISGHATLYWYQQILGQGPKLLIQFQNNGVVDDSQLPKDRFSAERLKGVDSTLKIQPAKLEDSAVYLCASSLEVGRSGAFFGQGTRLTVV.